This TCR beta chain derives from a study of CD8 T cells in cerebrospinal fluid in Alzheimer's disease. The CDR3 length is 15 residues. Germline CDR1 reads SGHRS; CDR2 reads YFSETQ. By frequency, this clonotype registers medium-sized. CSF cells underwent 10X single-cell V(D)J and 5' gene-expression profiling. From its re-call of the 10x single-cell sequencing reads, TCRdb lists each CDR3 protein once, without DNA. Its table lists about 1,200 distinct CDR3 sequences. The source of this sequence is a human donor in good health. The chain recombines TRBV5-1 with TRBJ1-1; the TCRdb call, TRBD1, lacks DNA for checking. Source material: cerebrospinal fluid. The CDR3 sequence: CASSGGGSVNTEAFF. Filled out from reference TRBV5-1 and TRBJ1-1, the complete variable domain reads KAGVTQTPRYLIKTRGQQVTLSCSPISGHRSVSWYQQTPGQGLQFLFEYFSETQRNKGNFPGRFSGRQFSNSRSEMNVSTLELGDSALYLCASSGGGSVNTEAFFGQGTRLTVV.